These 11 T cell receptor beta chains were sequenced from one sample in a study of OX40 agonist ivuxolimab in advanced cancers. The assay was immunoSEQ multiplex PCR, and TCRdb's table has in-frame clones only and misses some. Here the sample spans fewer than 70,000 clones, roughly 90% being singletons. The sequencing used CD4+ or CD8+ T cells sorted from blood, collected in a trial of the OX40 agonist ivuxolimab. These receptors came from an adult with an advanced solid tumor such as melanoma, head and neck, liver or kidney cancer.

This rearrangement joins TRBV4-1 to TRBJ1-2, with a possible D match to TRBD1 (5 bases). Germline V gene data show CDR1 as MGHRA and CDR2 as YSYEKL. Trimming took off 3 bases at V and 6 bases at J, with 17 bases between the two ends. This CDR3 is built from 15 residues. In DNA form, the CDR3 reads TGCGCCAGCAGCCAGAGGCAGGGACGCAGGAATGGCTACACCTTC. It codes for CASSQRQGRRNGYTF.

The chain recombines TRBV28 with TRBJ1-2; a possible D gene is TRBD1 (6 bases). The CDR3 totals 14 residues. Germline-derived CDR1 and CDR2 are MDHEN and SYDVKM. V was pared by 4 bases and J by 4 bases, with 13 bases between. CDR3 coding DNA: TGTGCCAGCAGTTACAGGGACCGGTTCTATGGCTACACCTTC. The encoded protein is CASSYRDRFYGYTF.

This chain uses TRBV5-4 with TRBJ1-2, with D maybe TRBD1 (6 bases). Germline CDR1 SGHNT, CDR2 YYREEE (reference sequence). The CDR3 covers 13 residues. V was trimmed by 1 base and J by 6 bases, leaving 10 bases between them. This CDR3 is CASSLMGAHGYTF. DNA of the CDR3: TGTGCCAGCAGCTTGATGGGGGCTCATGGCTACACCTTC.

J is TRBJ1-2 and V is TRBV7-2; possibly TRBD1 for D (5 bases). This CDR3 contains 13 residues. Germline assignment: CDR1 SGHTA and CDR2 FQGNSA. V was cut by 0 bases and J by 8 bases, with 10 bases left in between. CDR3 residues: CASSLARDGGYTF. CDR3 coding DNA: TGTGCCAGCAGCTTAGCCCGGGACGGCGGCTACACCTTC.

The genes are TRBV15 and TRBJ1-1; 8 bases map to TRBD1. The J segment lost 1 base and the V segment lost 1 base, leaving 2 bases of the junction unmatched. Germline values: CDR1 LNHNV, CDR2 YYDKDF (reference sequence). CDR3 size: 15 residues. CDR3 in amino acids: CATSRVGTGNTEAFF. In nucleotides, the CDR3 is TGTGCCACCAGCAGAGTAGGGACAGGGAACACTGAAGCTTTCTTT.

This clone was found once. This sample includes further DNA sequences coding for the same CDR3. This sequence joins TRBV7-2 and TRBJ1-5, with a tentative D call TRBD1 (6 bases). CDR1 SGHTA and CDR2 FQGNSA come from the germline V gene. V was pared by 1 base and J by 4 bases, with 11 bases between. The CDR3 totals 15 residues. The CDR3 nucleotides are TGTGCCAGCAGCTTAGGGGGGCAGAGTAATCAGCCCCAGCATTTT. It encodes CASSLGGQSNQPQHF.

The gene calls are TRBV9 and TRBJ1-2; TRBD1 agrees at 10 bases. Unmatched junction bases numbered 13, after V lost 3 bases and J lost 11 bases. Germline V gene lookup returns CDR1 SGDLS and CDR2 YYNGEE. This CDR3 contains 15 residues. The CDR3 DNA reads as TGTGCCAGCAGCGCGCGCCCCGGGACAGGGGCGACGTACACCTTC. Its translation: CASSARPGTGATYTF.

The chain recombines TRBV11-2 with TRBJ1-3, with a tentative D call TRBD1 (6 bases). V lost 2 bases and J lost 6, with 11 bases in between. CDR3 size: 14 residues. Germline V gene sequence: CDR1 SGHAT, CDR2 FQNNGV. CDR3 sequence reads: CASSLRDRPNTIYF. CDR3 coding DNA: TGTGCCAGCAGCTTAAGAGACAGGCCAAACACCATATATTTT.

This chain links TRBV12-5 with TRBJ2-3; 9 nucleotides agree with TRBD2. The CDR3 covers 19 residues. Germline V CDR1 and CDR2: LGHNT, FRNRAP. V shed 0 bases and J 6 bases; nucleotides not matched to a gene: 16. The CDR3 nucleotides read TGTGCTAGTGGTTTGGTCTCCGGAGTAGCGGGGGCCCTATGGGATACGCAGTATTTT. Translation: CASGLVSGVAGALWDTQYF.

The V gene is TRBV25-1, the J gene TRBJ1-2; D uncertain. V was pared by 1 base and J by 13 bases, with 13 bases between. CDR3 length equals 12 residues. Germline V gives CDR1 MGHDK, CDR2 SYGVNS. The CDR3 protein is CASSESTVFFTF. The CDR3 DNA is TGTGCCAGCAGTGAATCCACAGTCTTTTTCACCTTC.

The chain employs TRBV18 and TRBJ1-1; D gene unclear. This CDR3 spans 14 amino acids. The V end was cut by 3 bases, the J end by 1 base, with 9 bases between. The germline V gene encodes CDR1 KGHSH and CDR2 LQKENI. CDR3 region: CASSPNARNTEAFF. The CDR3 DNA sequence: TGTGCCAGCTCACCGAACGCAAGGAACACTGAAGCTTTCTTT.